Shown below are 9 T cell receptor beta chains from a single sample sequenced in a study of CD4 T cells in relation to SARS-CoV-2 and coronaviruses. Clones were read by immunoSEQ multiplex PCR, and TCRdb kept only the in-frame ones, dropping some. The sample includes 58,000 or so clones, 92% seen only once; the top ten take about 0.4%. The sample was naive CD4+ T cells from PBMCs. This sample's subset: naive CD4+ T cells isolated by negative enrichment. The receptors derive from an adult with COVID-19.

This clone appeared a single time. V is TRBV5-5 and J is TRBJ2-1; 8 bases line up with TRBD2. The V segment lost 4 bases and the J segment 6 bases; nucleotides outside the gene matches: 6. The germline V gene encodes CDR1 SGHKS and CDR2 YYEKEE (reference sequence). The CDR3 extends over 14 amino acids. In DNA form, the CDR3 reads TGTGCCAGCAGCAGGACTAGCACCTCCAATGAGCAGTTCTTC. This encodes CASSRTSTSNEQFF.

The J gene is TRBJ2-1, the V gene TRBV2; 9 bases fit TRBD2. Germline V gene lookup returns CDR1 SNHLY and CDR2 FYNNEI. With 8 bases clipped from V and 10 bases from J, the junction kept 15 bases outside the gene matches. The CDR3 sequence is 15 residues long. CDR3 sequence (DNA): TGTGCCAGCCGAGCCGGGACTAGCTCTTTGAGAGAGCAGTTCTTC. This sequence encodes CASRAGTSSLREQFF.

The gene calls are TRBV11-2 and TRBJ1-6, with D possibly TRBD1 on 5 matching bases. The CDR3 runs 15 residues. Germline-derived CDR1 and CDR2 are SGHAT and FQNNGV. Trimming pared 5 bases from V and 7 bases from J, leaving 15 bases between. In DNA, the CDR3 is TGTGCCAGCAGCCTCAACGGGGGTTACAATTCACCCCTCCACTTT. Protein: CASSLNGGYNSPLHF.

The V and J genes are TRBV24-1 and TRBJ2-2; the D gene is possibly TRBD2 (5 bases). The CDR3 totals 13 residues. Germline-derived CDR1 and CDR2 are KGHDR and SFDVKD. Trimming stripped 7 bases from V and 2 bases from J, with 7 bases between. The DNA for the CDR3 is TGTGCCACCAGCGGGATTAACACCGGGGAGCTGTTTTTT. As protein: CATSGINTGELFF.

J is TRBJ2-5 and V is TRBV3-1 (or the pseudogene TRBV3-2), with D possibly TRBD1 on 6 matching bases. Trimming shortened V by 4 bases and J by 2 bases, and 17 bases separated the two germline ends. The CDR3 has 16 residues. The germline V gene encodes CDR1 LGHDT and CDR2 YNNKEL (reference sequence). This CDR3 is CASSPQLDRWQETQYF. The CDR3 DNA is TGTGCCAGCAGCCCCCAATTGGACAGATGGCAAGAGACCCAGTACTTC.

V and J are TRBV19 and TRBJ1-4; tentative D call: TRBD1 (5 bases). The CDR3 covers 13 residues. Per the germline V gene, CDR1 is LNHDA and CDR2 is SQIVND (reference sequence). V lost 4 bases and J lost 5, with 8 bases in between. The CDR3 is CASSTYRNEKLFF. The CDR3, as DNA: TGTGCCAGTAGTACCTACAGGAATGAAAAACTGTTTTTT.

The chain combines TRBV28 with TRBJ1-6; no firm D call. The V end was cut by 4 bases, the J end by 7 bases, with 8 bases between. The germline CDR1 and CDR2 sequences are MDHEN and SYDVKM. This CDR3 is built from 13 residues. The CDR3 DNA follows: TGTGCCAGCAGTTCGGCCAGAAATTCACCCCTCCACTTT. This sequence encodes CASSSARNSPLHF. The whole variable domain, remainder taken from reference TRBV28 and TRBJ1-6, is DVKVTQSSRYLVKRTGEKVFLECVQDMDHENMFWYRQDPGLGLRLIYFSYDVKMKEKGDIPEGYSVSREKKERFSLILESASTNQTSMYLCASSSARNSPLHFGNGTRLTVT.

The gene calls are TRBV28 and TRBJ2-3, with a possible D match to TRBD2 (7 bases). Trimming removed 6 bases at V and 3 bases at J, with 13 bases between. From germline, CDR1 is MDHEN and CDR2 SYDVKM. The CDR3 runs 14 residues. The CDR3 region is CASRIRGGTDTQYF. CDR3 bases: TGTGCCAGCAGAATCAGGGGAGGGACAGATACGCAGTATTTT. The entire variable domain, with the rest obtained from reference TRBV28 and TRBJ2-3, is as follows: DVKVTQSSRYLVKRTGEKVFLECVQDMDHENMFWYRQDPGLGLRLIYFSYDVKMKEKGDIPEGYSVSREKKERFSLILESASTNQTSMYLCASRIRGGTDTQYFGPGTRLTVL.

V gene TRBV6-5 combines with J gene TRBJ2-2; the D is unclear. The CDR3 spans 15 residues. Germline assignment: CDR1 MNHEY and CDR2 SVGAGI. The V end lost 2 bases, the J end lost 2 bases, and 9 bases lay between the germline ends. In DNA form, the CDR3 reads TGTGCCAGCAGTTACGGATACGCCAACACCGGGGAGCTGTTTTTT. Its protein is CASSYGYANTGELFF.